This T cell receptor (beta chain) was identified during a study of blood T cells in healthy people across ages. Study details: Through template switching, about one barcoded beta molecule was captured per two T cells, as measured in model experiments.

The study drew donors from healthy Caucasian individuals in Russia aged roughly 6 to 90. Every sample had a minimum of 6.5 million PBMCs isolated. A second 7 to 11 cycle PCR used barcoded and J-beta primers. Samples each returned at least 3 million CDR3-containing paired-end reads. From the 5' RACE reads, TCRdb called clonotypes with MiXCR, one entry per CDR3 protein. This table has roughly 1.5 million distinct CDR3 sequences, roughly 43% appearing once. CDR3 length equals 16 residues. The V gene's germline CDR1 is LGHNA and CDR2 YSLEER. V was trimmed by 1 base and J by 2 bases, leaving 15 bases between them.

The specimen sequenced was blood. The chain recombines TRBV4-3 with TRBJ2-7; tentatively, D is TRBD2 (6 bases). This sequence was found in a woman aged 18-30 years in good health. The CDR3 DNA reads TGCGCCAGCAGCCAAGTTTCCGGGAGAGGCCCCTACGAGCAGTACTTC. Its protein product is CASSQVSGRGPYEQYF.